The entry that follows covers one T cell receptor (beta chain) sequence. What this receptor recognizes is not known. Per-nucleotide qualities are absent, and no much larger clonotype sits a single base away. The data stem from a study of blood T cells in healthy people across ages (dated by TCRdb to about 2015). Regarding the study in general: In model experiments, roughly one uniquely barcoded TCR beta cDNA molecule per two T cells was captured by template switching. The study analyzed two additional independent replicas of 1 million unique cDNA reads from the same blood draw for two donors, one aged 18 to 29 and one aged 80 or older. Using deep sequencing normalized with unique cDNA molecular identifiers, the study measured how TCR beta repertoire diversity changes with age. The donors were split into four age groups: young (average 16 years), middle-aged (about 40), aged (more than 55) and long-lived (approximately 89). To avoid experimental bias, donors of different ages were distributed randomly across sequencing lanes.

Study-level results and caveats: The CMV infection status of donors was not known, potentially confounding age-related changes in expanded clonotypes. The percentage of naive T cells measured by flow cytometry correlated strongly with observed TCR beta diversity. Compared with the aged group, the long-lived group had more naive CD4+ T cells, fewer expanded clones and increased TCR diversity, suggesting age selection. As age increased, observed TCR beta diversity per million T cells dropped in a roughly linear way, and a significant reduction was already evident by age 40. Since profiling was done on bulk unsorted PBMCs, naive and antigen-experienced compartments could not be conclusively compared. Estimates of total diversity based on one million sequenced T cells were regarded as lower bounds and as underestimates.

Library preparation employed 5' RACE. The listed sequencing device is Illumina HiSeq 2500. The second PCR ran for roughly 7 to 12 cycles and used a J-beta primer mix along with a sample-barcoded 5' primer. A template-switch 5' adaptor carrying 12 random nucleotides introduced a unique molecular identifier onto each TCR beta cDNA molecule. Each sample yielded at least 2.5 million CDR3-containing paired-end reads. First-strand cDNA was synthesized from all RNA with the Mint cDNA synthesis kit, primed by a TRBC-specific oligonucleotide. All cDNA was treated with uracil-DNA glycosylase and then went through a first 18-cycle PCR with the universal primers M1SS and BC2_uni_R. The authors' pipeline ran thus. For normalization, 1 million high-quality reads were randomly selected from each sample, with every read carrying a distinct molecular identifier. Reads sharing molecular identifiers were discarded rather than binned into consensus sequences. CDR3 identification, clonotype clustering and error correction used MiTCR with a Q25 quality threshold and the strictest error-elimination algorithm. Lower-bound total TCR beta diversity was estimated with a nonparametric unseen species model using Euler transformation. TCRdb took the public reads, trimmed them with fastp at Q25, ran MiXCR for clone calling and kept in-frame beta chains. Rows are unified per CDR3 protein, each entry keeping the most common DNA and genes. The V and J calls were determined by TCRdb, not by the authors. In all, the sample holds 1.5 million to 2 million distinct CDR3 sequences, and roughly 27% of those were seen once. The ten top clones hold 7.7% of the sample.

According to the germline V gene (reference sequence), CDR1 reads DFQATT and CDR2 reads SNEGSKA. Reading from cysteine to phenylalanine, the CDR3 counts 13 amino acids. Only the CDR3 portion is preserved as DNA: 39 bases, with reading frame beginning at the first base. Trimming leaves V shorter by 5 bases and J shorter by 6 bases, with the junction holding 3 bases beyond the gene matches. Donors were 35 to 40 systemically healthy Caucasian individuals from Russia aged roughly 6 to 90 years. Roughly 9 milliliters of peripheral blood were drawn from each donor into EDTA-treated Vacutainer tubes. Ficoll-Paque density-gradient centrifugation was used to isolate PBMCs, with at least 6.5 million obtained per sample. Total RNA, at least 5 micrograms per sample, was extracted from PBMCs with Trizol reagent. For every donor, an aliquot of PBMCs went through flow cytometry to measure the percentages of naive CD45RAhigh/CD27high T cells.

The rearrangement combines TRBV20-1 with TRBJ2-3; TRBD1 agrees with 12 junctional bases. The sequenced sample consisted of blood. The source is a woman aged 25 to 39 in good health. CDR3 protein: CSASGQGADTQYF. The nucleotides read TGCAGTGCTTCGGGACAGGGGGCGGATACGCAGTATTTT.